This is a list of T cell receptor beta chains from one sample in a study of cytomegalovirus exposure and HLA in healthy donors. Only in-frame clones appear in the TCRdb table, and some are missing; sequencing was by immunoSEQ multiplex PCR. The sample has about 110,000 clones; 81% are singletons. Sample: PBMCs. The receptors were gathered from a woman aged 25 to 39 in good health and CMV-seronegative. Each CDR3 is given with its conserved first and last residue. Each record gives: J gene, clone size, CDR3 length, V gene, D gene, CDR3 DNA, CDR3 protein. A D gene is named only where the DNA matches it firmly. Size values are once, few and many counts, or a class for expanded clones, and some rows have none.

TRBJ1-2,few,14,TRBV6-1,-,TGTGCCAGCAAGGAGGTCAGGGGACACTATGGCTACACCTTC,CASKEVRGHYGYTF
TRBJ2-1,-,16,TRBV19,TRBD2,TGTGCCAGTAGTACCCCTAGCGGGACTGGGGCGGGTGAGCAGTTCTTC,CASSTPSGTGAGEQFF
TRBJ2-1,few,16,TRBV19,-,TGTGCCAGCCGGCAGAGGGGGGAGGGCCAGTACAATGAGCAGTTCTTC,CASRQRGEGQYNEQFF
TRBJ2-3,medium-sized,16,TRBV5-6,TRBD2,TGTGCCAGCAGCCAGGAACCGGGACTAGCGTTGGATACGCAGTATTTT,CASSQEPGLALDTQYF
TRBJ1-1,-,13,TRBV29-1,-,TGCAGCGCCGGAACAGGGTCGAACACTGAAGCTTTCTTT,CSAGTGSNTEAFF
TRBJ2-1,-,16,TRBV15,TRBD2,TGTGCCACCAGCAGAGATGGGACTAGCGGCTACAATGAGCAGTTCTTC,CATSRDGTSGYNEQFF
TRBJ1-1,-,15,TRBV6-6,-,TGTGCCAGCAGTTATGGTGGACAGTCGAACACTGAAGCTTTCTTT,CASSYGGQSNTEAFF
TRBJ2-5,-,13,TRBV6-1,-,TGTGCCAGCAGTGAAGCGACCGCGGGATTGCAGTACTTC,CASSEATAGLQYF
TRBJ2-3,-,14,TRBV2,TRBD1,TGTGCCAGCAGTACGGGACAGGGCCCCCATACGCAGTATTTT,CASSTGQGPHTQYF
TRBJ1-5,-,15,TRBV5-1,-,TGCGCCAGCAGCAATCAGCCGGGACTTAATCAGCCCCAGCATTTT,CASSNQPGLNQPQHF
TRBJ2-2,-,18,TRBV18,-,TGTGCCAGCTCACCTGGGCAGCGGCCCCGAAGTGACACCGGGGAGCTGTTTTTT,CASSPGQRPRSDTGELFF
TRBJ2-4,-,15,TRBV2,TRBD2,TGTGCCAGCAGGGGGTCACTAGCGGGCAAAAACATTCAGTACTTC,CASRGSLAGKNIQYF
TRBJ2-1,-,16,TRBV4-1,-,TGCGCCAGCAGCCAACCCGTAGCCAACTCCTACAATGAGCAGTTCTTC,CASSQPVANSYNEQFF
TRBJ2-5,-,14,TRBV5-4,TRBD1,TGTGCCAGCAGGAAGGACAGGGAGGTTGAGACCCAGTACTTC,CASRKDREVETQYF
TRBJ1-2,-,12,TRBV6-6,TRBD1,TGTGCCACTATGACAGGGGTTGACGGCTACACCTTC,CATMTGVDGYTF
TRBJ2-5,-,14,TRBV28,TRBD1,TGTGCCAGCAGTCCCTTGGGACAGTGGGAGACCCAGTACTTC,CASSPLGQWETQYF
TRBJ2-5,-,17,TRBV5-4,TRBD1,TGTGCCAGCAGCTTGGTGCCGGGACAGGGGGCCCGAGAGACCCAGTACTTC,CASSLVPGQGARETQYF
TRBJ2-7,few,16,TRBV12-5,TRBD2,TGTGCTAGTGGCGGACTAGCGGGAGCTTTTTCCCACGAGCAGTACTTC,CASGGLAGAFSHEQYF
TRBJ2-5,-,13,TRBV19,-,TGTGCCAGTAGTATCATCGCGAAAGAGACCCAGTACTTC,CASSIIAKETQYF
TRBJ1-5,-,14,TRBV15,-,TGTGCCACCAGCCCAGACAGGTACAATCAGCCCCAGCATTTT,CATSPDRYNQPQHF
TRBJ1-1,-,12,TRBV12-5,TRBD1,TGTGCTAGTGGCCTGGGACAGACTGAAGCTTTCTTT,CASGLGQTEAFF
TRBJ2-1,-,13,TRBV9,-,TGTGCCAGCAGCCCCCAGCCGGGCAATGAGCAGTTCTTC,CASSPQPGNEQFF
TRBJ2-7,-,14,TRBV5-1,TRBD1,TGCGCCAGCAGCTTTCGGGACAGGACCTACGAGCAGTACTTC,CASSFRDRTYEQYF
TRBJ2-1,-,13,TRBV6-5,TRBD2,TGTGCCAGCAGGGGGGGGTTGGGCGGTGAGCAGTTCTTC,CASRGGLGGEQFF
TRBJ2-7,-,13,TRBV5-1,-,TGCGCCAGCAGACCCGCCTCGGACACGGAGCAGTACTTC,CASRPASDTEQYF
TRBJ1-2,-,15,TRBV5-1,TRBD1,TGCGCCAGCAGCGCGGTCTTTGGGACAGGGGATGGCTACACCTTC,CASSAVFGTGDGYTF
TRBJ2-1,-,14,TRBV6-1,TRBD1,TGTGCCAGCGAAAGACAGGGACCCTACAATGAGCAGTTCTTC,CASERQGPYNEQFF
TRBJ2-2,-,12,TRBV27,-,TGTGCCAGCAGTAGACAGGCCGGGGAGCTGTTTTTT,CASSRQAGELFF
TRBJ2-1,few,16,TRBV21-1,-,TGTGCCAGCAGCCCCTACCCGGGTCTGAGCCACAATGAGCAGTTCTTC,CASSPYPGLSHNEQFF
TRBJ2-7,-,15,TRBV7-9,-,TGTGCCAGCAGCTTAGTTTTGGACAGCTCCTACGAGCAGTACTTC,CASSLVLDSSYEQYF
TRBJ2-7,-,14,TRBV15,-,TGTGCCACCAGCGACACCGAGGGGGCCTACGAGCAGTACTTC,CATSDTEGAYEQYF
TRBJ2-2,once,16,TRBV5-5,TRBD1,TGTGCCAGCAGCTTGGGCGGACAGGTTAACACCGGGGAGCTGTTTTTT,CASSLGGQVNTGELFF
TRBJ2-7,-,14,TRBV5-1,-,TGCGCCAGCAGCTTGGCACTATCCATAGGTGAGCAGTACTTC,CASSLALSIGEQYF
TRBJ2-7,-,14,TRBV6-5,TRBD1,TGTGCCAGCAGTTTGTCGGACAGGAGCTACGAGCAGTACTTC,CASSLSDRSYEQYF
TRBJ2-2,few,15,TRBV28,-,TGTGCCACCCATTCAGGGGGACTCAACACCGGGGAGCTGTTTTTT,CATHSGGLNTGELFF
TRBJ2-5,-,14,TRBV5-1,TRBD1,TGCGCCAGCAGACCAGGGGGCGCGGGTGAGACCCAGTACTTC,CASRPGGAGETQYF
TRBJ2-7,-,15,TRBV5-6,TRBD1,TGTGCCAGCAGCTTACCGGGACAGGGGGCTTACGAGCAGTACTTC,CASSLPGQGAYEQYF
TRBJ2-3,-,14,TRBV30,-,TGTGCCTGTCGTATGAATGGTCGAGGACAAACGCAGTATTTT,CACRMNGRGQTQYF
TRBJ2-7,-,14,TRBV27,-,TGTGCCAGCAGTTCGCGGGACGGTCCCTACGAGCAGTACTTC,CASSSRDGPYEQYF
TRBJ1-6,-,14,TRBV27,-,TGTGCCAGCAGTCGTAGTGGGGGGGCTTCACCCCTCCACTTT,CASSRSGGASPLHF
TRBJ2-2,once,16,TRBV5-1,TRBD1,TGCGCCAGCAGCTTGGTTACAGGGGGCTCGATCGGGGAGCTGTTTTTT,CASSLVTGGSIGELFF
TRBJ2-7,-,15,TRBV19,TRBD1,TGTGCCAGTAGTCCCAGGACAGGGGAAGGATTCGAGCAGTACTTC,CASSPRTGEGFEQYF